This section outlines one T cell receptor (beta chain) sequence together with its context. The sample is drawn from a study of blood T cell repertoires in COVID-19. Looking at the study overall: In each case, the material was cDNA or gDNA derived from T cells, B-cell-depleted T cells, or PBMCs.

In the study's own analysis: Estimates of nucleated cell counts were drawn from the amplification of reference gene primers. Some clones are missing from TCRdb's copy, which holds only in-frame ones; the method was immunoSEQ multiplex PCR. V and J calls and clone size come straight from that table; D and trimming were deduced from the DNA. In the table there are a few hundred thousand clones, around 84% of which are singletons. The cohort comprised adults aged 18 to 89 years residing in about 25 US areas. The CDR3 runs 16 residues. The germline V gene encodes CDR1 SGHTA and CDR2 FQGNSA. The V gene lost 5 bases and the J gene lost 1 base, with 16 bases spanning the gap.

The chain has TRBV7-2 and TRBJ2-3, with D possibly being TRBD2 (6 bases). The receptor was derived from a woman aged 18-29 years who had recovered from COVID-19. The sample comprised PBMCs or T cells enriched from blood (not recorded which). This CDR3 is CASSPALGGGTDTQYF. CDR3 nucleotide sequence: TGTGCCAGCAGCCCAGCCTTGGGCGGGGGCACAGATACGCAGTATTTT.